Listed below are T cell receptor beta chains from one sample, sequenced in a study of cytomegalovirus exposure and HLA in healthy donors. Produced via immunoSEQ multiplex PCR; TCRdb's table is partial and in-frame only. This sample carries some 140,000 clones, approximately 80% of them seen once, and the ten largest clones take 1.1% to 1.5%. The sample taken for sequencing was PBMCs. The source is a woman between 35 and 50 years old in good health and CMV-seronegative. CDR3s include the opening cysteine and the closing phenylalanine or tryptophan. A D gene is named only where the DNA matches it firmly. Not every row has a clone size; where given, it reads once, few, many or a size class.

>TRBJ1-2|.|TRBV6-5|.
TGTGCCAGCAGTTCCGGAGGCTATGGCTACACCTTC
CASSSGGYGYTF
>TRBJ2-2|.|TRBV4-3|.
TGCGCCAGCAGCGGAGATTCGTACACCGGGGAGCTGTTTTTT
CASSGDSYTGELFF
>TRBJ1-6|.|TRBV6-5|.
TGTGCCAGCAGTTACATCTACAGGGACCCGAATTCACCCCTCCACTTT
CASSYIYRDPNSPLHF
>TRBJ1-4|.|TRBV18|.
TGTGCCAGCTCACCTTCTCTCGACAGGACTCTGTTTTTT
CASSPSLDRTLFF
>TRBJ1-1|TRBD1|TRBV29-1|.
TGCAGCGTCGGGACAGGGGTCGCTGAAGCTTTCTTT
CSVGTGVAEAFF
>TRBJ1-1|TRBD1|TRBV6-5|.
TGTGCCAGCAGTTACCAGGGGGGTTTAGCTTTCTTT
CASSYQGGLAFF
>TRBJ2-3|TRBD2|TRBV7-9|.
TGTGCCAGCAGCTTTAGCGGGGGTGGAGATACGCAGTATTTT
CASSFSGGGDTQYF
>TRBJ1-2|.|TRBV2|.
TGTGCCAGCAGGAAAGACGGGGATGGCTACCCCTTC
CASRKDGDGYPF
>TRBJ2-2|.|TRBV5-6|.
TGTGCCAGCAGCTTTAGGCGGCTGAACACCGGGGAGCTGTTTTTT
CASSFRRLNTGELFF
>TRBJ1-2|TRBD1|TRBV5-1|.
TGCGCCAGCAGCCCCTGGGGGACAGAAGATAACTATGGCTACACCTTC
CASSPWGTEDNYGYTF
>TRBJ1-2|TRBD1|TRBV6-1|.
TGTGCCAGCAGTGAATACAGGGGCCCTAACTATGGCTACACCTTC
CASSEYRGPNYGYTF
>TRBJ1-1|.|TRBV2|.
TGTGCCAGCAGTTCGTCCGGGGGAAACACTGAAGCTTTCTTT
CASSSSGGNTEAFF
>TRBJ1-1|.|TRBV2|.
TGTGCCAGCAGTGAGCGGGGGGCGGGCACTGAAGCTTTCTTT
CASSERGAGTEAFF
>TRBJ2-5|.|TRBV2|.
TGTGCCAGCACAAGACGGGGTGAGGAGACCCAGTACTTC
CASTRRGEETQYF
>TRBJ2-5|TRBD2|TRBV14|.
TGTGCCAGCAGCCCACTAGCGGGGGGACAGCAAGAGACCCAGTACTTC
CASSPLAGGQQETQYF
>TRBJ2-7|TRBD1|TRBV9|.
TGTGCCAGCAGCGAAAAGGACAGGGGTGGATCCTACGAGCAGTACTTC
CASSEKDRGGSYEQYF
>TRBJ1-1|.|TRBV5-1|few
TGCGCCAGCAGCTTCGGGACTAAAGCTTTCTTT
CASSFGTKAFF
>TRBJ2-6|TRBD1|TRBV30|.
TGTGCCTGGGACGGGGACAGCTTCTCTGGGGCCAACGTCCTGACTTTC
CAWDGDSFSGANVLTF
>TRBJ2-7|TRBD1|TRBV6-6|.
TGTGCCAGCAGCCCCGGGACAGCCGAATACTACGAGCAGTACTTC
CASSPGTAEYYEQYF
>TRBJ1-5|.|TRBV19|.
TGTGCCAGTAGTAGTCCCGGGACACTTAGCAATCAGCCCCAGCATTTT
CASSSPGTLSNQPQHF
>TRBJ1-2|.|TRBV19|.
TGTGCCAGTAGGCCCCAGCACGGAGCACCGACCTATGGCTACACCTTC
CASRPQHGAPTYGYTF
>TRBJ2-3|TRBD2|TRBV28|.
TGTGCCAGCATCCCGTCCGGCGGGGGGCGATATCCAGATACGCAGTATTTT
CASIPSGGGRYPDTQYF